Listed here are 6 T cell receptor beta chains from one sample, sequenced in a study of T cells in narcolepsy. Method: immunoSEQ multiplex PCR; TCRdb's copy keeps in-frame clones and lacks some. The top ten hold about 1.2% of the sample, which has roughly 32,000 clones, around 82% seen once. The sample comprised CD45RA- memory CD4+ T cells from PBMCs. The receptors come from a human donor with narcolepsy.

CDR3 region: CASSPRQGDTGELFF. The CDR3 DNA follows: TGCGCCAGCAGTCCCCGACAGGGGGACACCGGGGAGCTGTTTTTT. V is TRBV23-1 and J is TRBJ2-2; 9 bases agree with TRBD1. TRBV23-1 has ORF status, its function being uncertain. This CDR3 comprises 15 residues. The V segment lost 4 bases and the J segment 3 bases; nucleotides outside the gene matches: 3.

This clone was detected only a few times. This chain links TRBV11-3 with TRBJ1-1; D unclear. The CDR3 totals 15 residues. Between the trimmed V and J ends, which lost 0 bases and 1 base, there was a span of 9 bases. Germline CDR1 SGHNT, CDR2 YENEEA. CDR3 protein: CASSLDSVPNTEAFF. The CDR3 DNA is TGTGCCAGCAGCTTAGATTCAGTCCCGAACACTGAAGCTTTCTTT. The full variable domain, its missing parts supplied by reference TRBV11-3 and TRBJ1-1, is EAGVVQSPRYKIIEKKQPVAFWCNPISGHNTLYWYLQNLGQGPELLIRYENEEAVDDSQLPKDRFSAERLKGVDSTLKIQPAELGDSAVYLCASSLDSVPNTEAFFGQGTRLTVV.

This clone has a single count. This chain links TRBV29-1 with TRBJ2-6; 7 bases map to TRBD1. This CDR3 has 20 residues. Looked up from germline, CDR1 is SQVTM and CDR2 is ANQGSEA. V dropped 3 bases and J dropped 0; count of bases not matched to a gene: 17. The chain's CDR3 is CSVEAMGQKKESSGANVLTF. CDR3 sequence (DNA): TGCAGCGTTGAGGCGATGGGACAGAAGAAGGAAAGCTCTGGGGCCAACGTCCTGACTTTC.

The chain has TRBV7-7 and TRBJ2-5, with a weak D call TRBD1 (6 bases). With 1 base removed from V and 7 bases from J, the gap between germline ends came to 13 bases. The germline CDR1 and CDR2 sequences are SSHAT and FNYEAQ (reference sequence). This CDR3 comprises 14 residues. CDR3 DNA: TGTGCCAGCAGCTTAGACAACAGGGTGAGGACCCAGTACTTC. This encodes CASSLDNRVRTQYF.

The chain links TRBV28 to TRBJ1-4; possible D gene TRBD1, 5 bases. V lost 6 bases to trimming and J lost 3 bases, with 14 bases between them. Germline V gives CDR1 MDHEN, CDR2 SYDVKM. The CDR3 contains 15 residues. The CDR3, as DNA: TGTGCCAGCAGCCGTCGAGGGGTGTCTAATGAAAAACTGTTTTTT. It is translated as CASSRRGVSNEKLFF. Supplemented by reference TRBV28 and TRBJ1-4, the full variable domain reads DVKVTQSSRYLVKRTGEKVFLECVQDMDHENMFWYRQDPGLGLRLIYFSYDVKMKEKGDIPEGYSVSREKKERFSLILESASTNQTSMYLCASSRRGVSNEKLFFGSGTQLSVL.

The V gene is TRBV27, the J gene TRBJ2-4; D perhaps matches TRBD1 (5 bases). The CDR3 is 16 residues long. Germline lookup yields CDR1 MNHEY and CDR2 SMNVEV (reference sequence). The V end was cut by 2 bases, the J end by 6 bases, with 17 bases between. The CDR3 region is CASSLNPPGQANIQYF. The CDR3 DNA reads TGTGCCAGCAGTTTAAACCCCCCCGGACAAGCAAACATTCAGTACTTC.